These T cell receptor beta chains were read from a single sample in a study of cytomegalovirus exposure and HLA in healthy donors. The protocol was immunoSEQ multiplex PCR, while the TCRdb copy is restricted to in-frame clones and leaves out a portion. The data show about 220,000 clones, more than 65% seen once. The sequenced sample consisted of PBMCs. All receptors come from a woman aged 25 to 39 in good health and CMV-seronegative. Each CDR3 is given with its conserved first and last residue. The D gene is left open where the match is weak. The listing skips clone size in some rows; elsewhere it reads once, few, many or a size class.

cdr3_nt | cdr3_aa | j_call | clone_size | d_call | v_call
TGTGCCAGCAGCTTAAAGGGACAGATAGCAAGGGAGCCCCAGCATTTT | CASSLKGQIAREPQHF | TRBJ1-5 | - | TRBD1 | TRBV7-6
TGCGCCAGCAGCTCGGACACAAGCAATCAGCCCCAGCATTTT | CASSSDTSNQPQHF | TRBJ1-5 | - | - | TRBV4-1
TGTGCTAGTGGTTTGATCGGTACGGTGGTTGAAAAACTGTTTTTT | CASGLIGTVVEKLFF | TRBJ1-4 | - | - | TRBV12-5
TGTGCCACCAGCAGAGATCTGAGCGGGAGGATCACAGATACGCAGTATTTT | CATSRDLSGRITDTQYF | TRBJ2-3 | - | TRBD2 | TRBV15
TGCGCCAGCAGCTTGGAGGGACTAGCGGGGGAACTGGAGTACTTC | CASSLEGLAGELEYF | TRBJ2-7 | - | TRBD2 | TRBV5-1
TGTGCCAGCACCCCGGGACTACGGTGGGGGGAGCTGTTTTTT | CASTPGLRWGELFF | TRBJ2-2 | - | TRBD2 | TRBV2
TGTGCCAGCAGTGCCCTAGCGGGGGTAACCTGGGGCACCGGGGAGCTGTTTTTT | CASSALAGVTWGTGELFF | TRBJ2-2 | - | TRBD2 | TRBV27
TGCGCCAGCAGCCACGGGACAGGTAGTGACTATGGCTACACCTTC | CASSHGTGSDYGYTF | TRBJ1-2 | - | TRBD1 | TRBV5-1
TGTGCCAGCAGCCAAGAAATAGGGGTCTTTGAAGCTTTCTTT | CASSQEIGVFEAFF | TRBJ1-1 | few | - | TRBV14
TGTGCCAGCAGCTTGGCGGGGGGAGAGACCCAGTACTTC | CASSLAGGETQYF | TRBJ2-5 | - | TRBD2 | TRBV5-6
TGCGCCAGCAGGGCCGGGACAACGTCAAACTATGGCTACACCTTC | CASRAGTTSNYGYTF | TRBJ1-2 | - | - | TRBV5-1
TGTGCCAGCAGCTCCCGGGACAAACCCTACGAGCAGTACTTC | CASSSRDKPYEQYF | TRBJ2-7 | once | - | TRBV7-9
TGTGCCAGCAGCCATAGCAATCAGCCCCAGCATTTT | CASSHSNQPQHF | TRBJ1-5 | - | - | TRBV7-9
TGTGCCAGTAGGCAGGGGGCTTATGGCACTGAAGCTTTCTTT | CASRQGAYGTEAFF | TRBJ1-1 | - | TRBD1 | TRBV19
TGTGCCAGCAGCTTAGAGTGGAGGGGTGAGCAGTTCTTC | CASSLEWRGEQFF | TRBJ2-1 | - | - | TRBV7-3
TGTGCCAGAACCGGATACGGGGGAGGCTACACCTTC | CARTGYGGGYTF | TRBJ1-2 | - | - | TRBV2
TGTGCCAGCAGCCGGGCGGGAGGCGAGCAGTACTTC | CASSRAGGEQYF | TRBJ2-7 | few | TRBD2 | TRBV5-6
TGTGCCAGCAGTAAACAGTTAAACACTGAAGCTTTCTTT | CASSKQLNTEAFF | TRBJ1-1 | - | - | TRBV25-1
TGCGCCAGCAGCCAAGCGCTAGGGACAGTGAACACTGAAGCTTTCTTT | CASSQALGTVNTEAFF | TRBJ1-1 | - | TRBD1 | TRBV4-1
TGTGCCACTTACGGACAAAACAATCAGCCCCAGCATTTT | CATYGQNNQPQHF | TRBJ1-5 | few | - | TRBV15
TGTGCCAGCAGCTTAGCGGCGGGAATGGGCACTGAAGCTTTCTTT | CASSLAAGMGTEAFF | TRBJ1-1 | - | - | TRBV7-9
TGTTCCAGCAGCTTAAGGGCTTCGGCTAGCGGGCTCTACAATGAGCAGTTCTTC | CSSSLRASASGLYNEQFF | TRBJ2-1 | - | TRBD2 | TRBV7-9
TGTGCCAGCAGCAGGACACCGAGGCAGGACAATGAGCAGTTCTTC | CASSRTPRQDNEQFF | TRBJ2-1 | - | - | TRBV5-6
TGTGCCAGCAGTGATTATCAGGGACAGGGGAGGTACGAGCAGTACTTC | CASSDYQGQGRYEQYF | TRBJ2-7 | few | TRBD1 | TRBV2
TGTGCCAGCAGCCCCCACTCAGGCGGGGGCTACAATGAGCAGTTCTTC | CASSPHSGGGYNEQFF | TRBJ2-1 | - | TRBD2 | TRBV11-2
TGTGCCAGCAGCTTAAGGACTTCCCAAGAGGCCCAGTACTTC | CASSLRTSQEAQYF | TRBJ2-5 | - | - | TRBV5-4
TGTGCCAGCAGAGAACCAGCAGGGGGCTTGTATGGCTACACCTTC | CASREPAGGLYGYTF | TRBJ1-2 | once | TRBD1 | TRBV6-1
TGCGCCAGCAGCCAAACATCACAAAGGGGCGCGTACGAGCAGTACTTC | CASSQTSQRGAYEQYF | TRBJ2-7 | - | - | TRBV4-1
TGCGCCAGCAGCCAAACCGGGACAGGGTTTACCGGGGAGCTGTTTTTT | CASSQTGTGFTGELFF | TRBJ2-2 | few | TRBD1 | TRBV4-1
TGCGCCAGCAGCCAAGACGAATCGAGAATCTATGGCTACACCTTC | CASSQDESRIYGYTF | TRBJ1-2 | few | - | TRBV4-1
TGCGCCAGCAGCCGAGATGCGGTTCCCAATCAGCCCCAGCATTTT | CASSRDAVPNQPQHF | TRBJ1-5 | - | - | TRBV4-1
TGTTCCAGCAGCGGTCCGGACAGAAGGAACACTGAAGCTTTCTTT | CSSSGPDRRNTEAFF | TRBJ1-1 | - | - | TRBV7-9
TGCAGCGCCCTTGGACAGAAGAACACTGAAGCTTTCTTT | CSALGQKNTEAFF | TRBJ1-1 | few | - | TRBV29-1
TGTGCCAGCGGACAGGGGTCTTTGCGCTACACCTTC | CASGQGSLRYTF | TRBJ1-2 | - | TRBD1 | TRBV6-5
TGTTCCAGCAGGGAGGGGGGGGACGAGCAGTACTTC | CSSREGGDEQYF | TRBJ2-7 | few | - | TRBV7-9
TGTGCCAGCAGCCCGCCGGGACAGGGGATCCGGAACACTGAAGCTTTCTTT | CASSPPGQGIRNTEAFF | TRBJ1-1 | once | TRBD1 | TRBV5-4
TGTGCCTGGGCCCGGGACAGGGTTCAGCCCCAGCATTTT | CAWARDRVQPQHF | TRBJ1-5 | - | TRBD1 | TRBV30
TGTGCCTGGGGGACAGGGGGATCCACAGATACGCAGTATTTT | CAWGTGGSTDTQYF | TRBJ2-3 | - | TRBD1 | TRBV30
TGTGCCAGCAGTTCAGGACAGGCCAGAAACACTGAAGCTTTCTTT | CASSSGQARNTEAFF | TRBJ1-1 | - | TRBD1 | TRBV5-6
- | CASSSSTGQETQYF | TRBJ2-5 | few | - | TRBV6-5
TGTGCCAGCAGTTTGGCCAACCGCTATGGCTACACCTTC | CASSLANRYGYTF | TRBJ1-2 | - | - | TRBV27
TGTGCCAGCAGTTACTTTACAGGGGTCGGCTACACCTTC | CASSYFTGVGYTF | TRBJ1-2 | - | TRBD1 | TRBV6-6
TGCAGCGTAGAGTTAGGTATGGACAGGCTGATCCAAGAGACCCAGTACTTC | CSVELGMDRLIQETQYF | TRBJ2-5 | - | TRBD1 | TRBV29-1
TGTGCCAGTAGTATAGCCGGACAGGGGTCGAACACTGAAGCTTTCTTT | CASSIAGQGSNTEAFF | TRBJ1-1 | few | TRBD1 | TRBV19
TGTGCCAGCAGCGCCCCGGGACAGGGGAGGAATGAGCAGTTCTTC | CASSAPGQGRNEQFF | TRBJ2-1 | - | TRBD1 | TRBV9
TGCGCCAGCAGCCACCCCGGGGAGGTTTACAGGCCCGGCACAGATACGCAGTATTTT | CASSHPGEVYRPGTDTQYF | TRBJ2-3 | - | - | TRBV4-1
TGTGCCAGCAAACCCACGCTAATAGCCAAAAACATTCAGTACTTC | CASKPTLIAKNIQYF | TRBJ2-4 | few | - | TRBV27
TGTGCCAGCAGCTTATGGGGGGGCACTGAAGCTTTCTTT | CASSLWGGTEAFF | TRBJ1-1 | few | - | TRBV7-2
TGTGCCTGGAGTCAGGGACAGGGGGCTTATGGCTCCATCTTC | CAWSQGQGAYGSIF | TRBJ1-2 | - | TRBD1 | TRBV30
TGTGCCTGGACCCCCCTGCGCGGGAGGGCCCATGAGCAGTTCTTC | CAWTPLRGRAHEQFF | TRBJ2-1 | - | TRBD2 | TRBV30
TGTGCCAGCAGCTTGGGTACGGGAGACCGGTTCTTC | CASSLGTGDRFF | TRBJ2-1 | - | - | TRBV5-4
TGCGCCAGCAGCCAAAAAACCAGTCAGGGCACTGAAGCTTTCTTT | CASSQKTSQGTEAFF | TRBJ1-1 | - | - | TRBV4-1
TGTGCCAGCAGCAGCCGGGACTACTATGAGCAGTTCTTC | CASSSRDYYEQFF | TRBJ2-1 | - | TRBD2 | TRBV11-3
TGTGCCAGCAGCCTCCAGGGGGGTGAGGATTACTTC | CASSLQGGEDYF | TRBJ2-7 | - | - | TRBV6-1